What follows is one TCR beta chain and its context. Negative isolation yielded CD4+ and CD8+ T cells, and FACS enriched TEMRA cells. This CDR3 has 13 residues. Germline CDR1 reads SGDLS; CDR2 reads YYNGEE. V was cut by 0 bases and J by 5 bases, with 8 bases left in between. The data are from a study of CD8 T cells in Susac syndrome. The RNA input was about 0.5 to 1 ug, and it was reverse transcribed with random hexamers. Amplification of the TCR beta CDR3 was carried out by immunoSEQ multiplex PCR, which spanned a total of 54 Vbeta and 13 Jbeta segments. TCRdb reprocessed the immunoSEQ multiplex PCR reads via MiXCR and lists one record per CDR3 protein. This sample has 70,000 to 85,000 distinct CDR3 sequences; 90% to 97% occur once, and the top ten carry 0.4% to 0.45%.

The chain links TRBV9 to TRBJ1-1; D is undetermined. The sequence came from a human donor with Susac syndrome. Sequenced material: CD8+ T cells from PBMCs. The chain's CDR3 is CASSVGDRTEAFF. DNA of the CDR3: TGTGCCAGCAGCGTAGGGGATAGGACTGAAGCTTTCTTT.